This is a list of T cell receptor beta chains from one sample in a study of blood T cell repertoires in COVID-19. Here immunoSEQ multiplex PCR was the method, and the copy in TCRdb shows in-frame clones only, minus some. The top ten clones hold about 5% of a sample with some 180,000 clones, 82% of them seen once. The sample was PBMCs or T cells enriched from blood (not recorded which). The source is a woman aged 55-69 years with acute COVID-19. Each CDR3 is given with its conserved first and last residue. The order of the fields is V gene, D gene, J gene, clone size, CDR3 DNA, CDR3 protein. D genes are given only for firm matches. Not all rows give a size; the values are once, few, many and, for expanded clones, a class.

V: TRBV6-5; D: -; J: TRBJ2-2; size: -; DNA: TGTGCCAGCACCCAGGGTTTCACCGGGGAGCTGTTTTTT; CDR3: CASTQGFTGELFF
V: TRBV18; D: -; J: TRBJ1-3; size: once; DNA: TGTGCCAGCTCACCTGGACAGATAAACGATGGAAACACCATATATTTT; CDR3: CASSPGQINDGNTIYF
V: TRBV4-3; D: -; J: TRBJ1-1; size: -; DNA: TGCGCCAGCAGCCTATCGGTACAGGGAAACACTGAAGCTTTCTTT; CDR3: CASSLSVQGNTEAFF
V: TRBV9; D: -; J: TRBJ2-2; size: -; DNA: TGTGCCAGCAGCGTATTCAGGACGGCAGGGGAAGGCACCGGGGAGCTGTTTTTT; CDR3: CASSVFRTAGEGTGELFF
V: TRBV4-2; D: TRBD1; J: TRBJ2-5; size: -; DNA: TGTGCCAGCAGCCAGGACAGGTTCGTGGAGACCCAGTACTTC; CDR3: CASSQDRFVETQYF
V: TRBV25-1; D: -; J: TRBJ2-5; size: -; DNA: TGTGCCAGCAGTGAAGAGGGCCCAGTGGGGACCCAGTACTTC; CDR3: CASSEEGPVGTQYF
V: TRBV12-3/TRBV12-4; D: TRBD2; J: TRBJ2-3; size: -; DNA: TGTGCCAGCAGCCTCGGACTAGTCAGGCAGTATTTT; CDR3: CASSLGLVRQYF
V: TRBV3-1/TRBV3-2; D: TRBD2; J: TRBJ2-5; size: -; DNA: TGTGCCAGCAGCCTTAGCGGGAGGGGGAGAGAGACCCAGTACTTC; CDR3: CASSLSGRGRETQYF
V: TRBV27; D: -; J: TRBJ1-2; size: many; DNA: TGTGCCAGCAGTTTATCGACGGGGGAGCGTGGCTACACCTTC; CDR3: CASSLSTGERGYTF
V: TRBV7-9; D: -; J: TRBJ2-1; size: -; DNA: TGTGCCAGCAGCTTTGCCGGGAAAAGAGGCCATGAGCAGTTCTTC; CDR3: CASSFAGKRGHEQFF
V: TRBV7-2; D: -; J: TRBJ1-5; size: -; DNA: TGTGCCAGCAGCTGGGCGGGGGCTCGGGAGGAGCCCCAGCATTTT; CDR3: CASSWAGAREEPQHF
V: TRBV3-1/TRBV3-2; D: -; J: TRBJ2-4; size: -; DNA: TGTGCCAGCAGCCAAGGTACTAGCACCATTCAGTACTTC; CDR3: CASSQGTSTIQYF
V: TRBV24-1; D: -; J: TRBJ1-6; size: -; DNA: TGTGCCACCAGTGAGTTTACAGGTTCCTATAATTCACCCCTCCACTTT; CDR3: CATSEFTGSYNSPLHF
V: TRBV5-1; D: TRBD1; J: TRBJ2-3; size: -; DNA: TGCGCCAGCAGCCCGGGACAGGGGACAGATACGCAGTATTTT; CDR3: CASSPGQGTDTQYF
V: TRBV29-1; D: TRBD1; J: TRBJ1-1; size: -; DNA: TGCAGCGTTGTAGGGGGCGTGAACACTGAAGCTTTCTTT; CDR3: CSVVGGVNTEAFF
V: TRBV5-1; D: -; J: TRBJ1-1; size: few; DNA: TGCGCCAGCAGCTCGGGGACTGCCATGAACACTGAAGCTTTCTTT; CDR3: CASSSGTAMNTEAFF
V: TRBV28; D: -; J: TRBJ1-3; size: -; DNA: TGTGCCAGCAGTTCTGCGGACTCTGGAAACACCATATATTTT; CDR3: CASSSADSGNTIYF
V: TRBV4-2; D: -; J: TRBJ1-1; size: -; DNA: TGTGCCAGCAGCCAACCGGGAGGGCAGGGGTACACTGAAGCTTTCTTT; CDR3: CASSQPGGQGYTEAFF
V: TRBV6-5; D: TRBD2; J: TRBJ2-3; size: -; DNA: TGTGCCAGCAGTTCTCTAGCGGAACCACTCGCAGATACGCAGTATTTT; CDR3: CASSSLAEPLADTQYF
V: TRBV28; D: -; J: TRBJ1-2; size: many; DNA: TGTGCCAGCAGTTTACTAACAACAAAGGGGGGCTACACCTTC; CDR3: CASSLLTTKGGYTF
V: TRBV6-5; D: TRBD1; J: TRBJ1-1; size: -; DNA: TGTGCCAGCAGAATGGGACAGGGACGCGCTTTCTTT; CDR3: CASRMGQGRAFF
V: TRBV15; D: -; J: TRBJ1-5; size: -; DNA: TGTGCCACCAGCAGAGATCGTTCAGGGTCGAATCAGCCCCAGCATTTT; CDR3: CATSRDRSGSNQPQHF
V: TRBV18; D: -; J: TRBJ2-4; size: -; DNA: TGTGCCAGCTCACCACCGGGGGAGGCCTTGACCAAAAACATTCAGTACTTC; CDR3: CASSPPGEALTKNIQYF
V: TRBV5-1; D: TRBD2; J: TRBJ2-1; size: -; DNA: TGCGCCAGCAGCTTTTCCGGACTAGCGGGGGGCAGGGACCAGCAGTTCTTC; CDR3: CASSFSGLAGGRDQQFF
V: TRBV6-5; D: -; J: TRBJ1-5; size: -; DNA: TGTGCCAGCAGACCCCCGGGAGGGGATGGCCAGCCCCAGCATTTT; CDR3: CASRPPGGDGQPQHF
V: TRBV27; D: TRBD1; J: TRBJ1-5; size: once; DNA: TGTGCCAGCAGTTTAAAGGGGGACAGTAGGGACGGCAATCAGCCCCAGCATTTT; CDR3: CASSLKGDSRDGNQPQHF
V: TRBV30; D: -; J: TRBJ1-1; size: once; DNA: TGTGCCTGGAGCCCCCTTTACACTGAAGCTTTCTTT; CDR3: CAWSPLYTEAFF
V: TRBV5-1; D: -; J: TRBJ1-4; size: -; DNA: TGCGCCAGCAGCTTGGCGAGCGAGAATGAAAAACTGTTTTTT; CDR3: CASSLASENEKLFF
V: TRBV4-3; D: -; J: TRBJ1-1; size: -; DNA: TGCGCCAGCAGCCAAGACAGTAAGAACACTGAAGCTTTCTTT; CDR3: CASSQDSKNTEAFF
V: TRBV6-5; D: TRBD2; J: TRBJ2-7; size: -; DNA: TGTGCCAGCGGCTTGACTAGCGGGGAGCAGTACTTC; CDR3: CASGLTSGEQYF
V: TRBV9; D: TRBD2; J: TRBJ2-1; size: -; DNA: TGTGCCAGCAGCACCTATCAAGGGACTAGCGGGAGTAATGAGCAGTTCTTC; CDR3: CASSTYQGTSGSNEQFF
V: TRBV5-1; D: -; J: TRBJ2-1; size: -; DNA: TGCGCCAGCAGCTTGGCCGGCGGGGACCGGTGGAATGAGCAGTTCTTC; CDR3: CASSLAGGDRWNEQFF
V: TRBV4-2; D: -; J: TRBJ2-7; size: -; DNA: TGTGCCAGCAGCCAAGCATTGAGGGACTTCACCTACGAGCAGTACTTC; CDR3: CASSQALRDFTYEQYF
V: TRBV21-1; D: -; J: TRBJ1-5; size: -; DNA: TGTGCCAGCAGCAAAGTAATTAGCCAGCCCCAGCATTTT; CDR3: CASSKVISQPQHF
V: TRBV25-1; D: -; J: TRBJ2-1; size: -; DNA: TGTGCCAGCAGTGAATACAGGAAGTTGGCCTACAATGAGCAGTTCTTC; CDR3: CASSEYRKLAYNEQFF
V: TRBV11-3; D: -; J: TRBJ1-4; size: -; DNA: TGTGCCAGCAGGTCAGGTTCGAATGAAAAACTGTTTTTT; CDR3: CASRSGSNEKLFF
V: TRBV29-1; D: TRBD1; J: TRBJ2-3; size: -; DNA: TGCAGCGTACGGACAGGGTCAGATACGCAGTATTTT; CDR3: CSVRTGSDTQYF
V: TRBV7-2; D: -; J: TRBJ2-3; size: -; DNA: TGTGCCAGCAGCAGCACCGCAGATACGCAGTATTTT; CDR3: CASSSTADTQYF
V: TRBV19; D: TRBD1; J: TRBJ2-5; size: few; DNA: TGTGCCAGTAGGGACCTCGGGACAGGGTTTAAAGAGACCCAGTACTTC; CDR3: CASRDLGTGFKETQYF
V: TRBV9; D: TRBD1; J: TRBJ1-2; size: -; DNA: TGTGCCAGCAGGGGTAGGGACAGATCCAATGGCTACACCTTC; CDR3: CASRGRDRSNGYTF
V: TRBV10-3; D: -; J: TRBJ1-6; size: -; DNA: TGTGCCATCTCACGGGATTTTAATTCACCCCTCCACTTT; CDR3: CAISRDFNSPLHF